What follows are 16 T cell receptor beta chains derived from one specimen sequenced in a study of T cells in Graves' hyperthyroidism and ophthalmopathy. RNA transcripts were the template for amplifying TCR beta CDR3 regions. The HTBI primer set drove a first-round RT-PCR of the TCR CDR3. One entry per CDR3 protein results from TCRdb running MiXCR on the multiplex PCR reads. The table includes a few hundred thousand distinct CDR3 sequences, less than 25% detected once. Sequenced: blood. The receptors derive from a woman between 65 and 79 years old with Graves' ophthalmopathy.

This clonotype was recorded at least ten times. This chain links TRBV7-2 with TRBJ2-5, with unresolved D. CDR1 is SGHTA, CDR2 FQGNSA, per germline. Trimming pared 5 bases from V and 5 bases from J, leaving 12 bases between. The CDR3 totals 13 residues. In DNA form, the CDR3 reads TGTGCCAGCAGCCCCCATTTTGGGGAGACCCAGTACTTC. Protein sequence: CASSPHFGETQYF. Filled out from reference TRBV7-2 and TRBJ2-5, the complete variable domain reads GAGVSQSPSNKVTEKGKDVELRCDPISGHTALYWYRQSLGQGLEFLIYFQGNSAPDKSGLPSDRFSAERTGGSVSTLTIQRTQQEDSAVYLCASSPHFGETQYFGPGTRLLVL.

V usage is TRBV18 and J usage is TRBJ2-7; 12 nucleotides align to TRBD2. Germline CDR1 KGHSH, CDR2 LQKENI. V shed 3 bases and J 1 base; nucleotides not matched to a gene: 7. The CDR3 consists of 17 residues. CDR3 region: CASSPGTSGFISYEQYF. The DNA of the CDR3 is TGTGCCAGCTCACCCGGGACTAGCGGGTTCATATCCTACGAGCAGTACTTC. Complete variable domain (other parts from reference TRBV18 and TRBJ2-7): NAGVMQNPRHLVRRRGQEARLRCSPMKGHSHVYWYRQLPEEGLKFMVYLQKENIIDESGMPKERFSAEFPKEGPSILRIQQVVRGDSAAYFCASSPGTSGFISYEQYFGPGTRLTVT.

V is TRBV6-1 and J is TRBJ1-1; 7 bases are a match to TRBD1. CDR1 is MNHNS, CDR2 SASEGT, per germline. Unmatched junction bases numbered 6, after V lost 8 bases and J lost 6 bases. This CDR3 contains 12 residues. CDR3 coding DNA: TGTGCCAGCGGGAGGACAGGTGCTGAAGCTTTCTTT. Amino acid sequence: CASGRTGAEAFF.

This clonotype occurred many times. The rearrangement links TRBV28 to TRBJ2-2; TRBD2 might be the D (7 bases). The V end lost 2 bases, the J end lost 7 bases, and 17 bases lay between the germline ends. Germline V gene lookup returns CDR1 MDHEN and CDR2 SYDVKM. This CDR3 region has 16 residues. In DNA form, the CDR3 reads TGTGCCAGCAGTTTAATTGGGGGGGCGCTCGGCGGGGAGCTGTTTTTT. Residues: CASSLIGGALGGELFF.

This clonotype was observed many times. This chain uses TRBV2 with TRBJ2-2; the D is unclear. CDR1 and CDR2 from the germline V gene are SNHLY and FYNNEI. V was trimmed by 6 bases and J by 4 bases, leaving 3 bases between them. This CDR3 is built from 11 residues. CDR3 nucleotides: TGTGCCAGCAGGATCACCGGGGAGCTGTTTTTT. Translating it yields CASRITGELFF.

This clonotype was counted between two and nine times. The V call is TRBV2, the J call TRBJ2-3; weak D call: TRBD1 (6 bases). The CDR3 runs 15 residues. The V gene lost 3 bases and the J gene lost 0 bases, with 10 bases spanning the gap. Germline V gene sequence: CDR1 SNHLY, CDR2 FYNNEI. The CDR3 region is CASSEQGRSTDTQYF. CDR3 in DNA: TGTGCCAGCAGTGAGCAGGGGCGGAGCACAGATACGCAGTATTTT.

This chain joins TRBV20-1 and TRBJ2-5; 7 positions agree with TRBD1. Germline V gene sequence: CDR1 DFQATT, CDR2 SNEGSKA (reference sequence). The J segment lost 5 bases and the V segment lost 0 bases, leaving 21 bases of the junction unmatched. The CDR3 runs to 19 residues. CDR3 nucleotides: TGCAGTGCTAGAGACCTCCGGGACAGTAAACGCGTGGACGAGGAGACCCAGTACTTC. Protein sequence: CSARDLRDSKRVDEETQYF.

This clonotype was observed a handful of times. V is TRBV20-1 and J is TRBJ1-1; 10 bases match TRBD1. V dropped 3 bases and J dropped 1; count of bases not matched to a gene: 2. CDR3 length equals 14 residues. Germline lookup yields CDR1 DFQATT and CDR2 SNEGSKA (reference sequence). CDR3 protein: CSARDRGTNTEAFF. In nucleotides, the CDR3 is TGCAGTGCTAGGGACAGGGGGACGAACACTGAAGCTTTCTTT.

The chain recombines TRBV2 with TRBJ1-6; 9 positions agree with TRBD1. Germline V gene lookup returns CDR1 SNHLY and CDR2 FYNNEI. CDR3 length: 15 residues. The V and J ends lost 6 bases and 10 bases, in that order; junction bases with no gene match: 10. CDR3 DNA sequence: TGTGCCAGCAGATCCACGACAGGGGGATTCTCACCCCTCCACTTT. Translating gives CASRSTTGGFSPLHF.

The J gene is TRBJ2-2, the V gene TRBV29-1, with 12 bases that match TRBD2. This CDR3 has 15 residues. Per germline, CDR1 SQVTM and CDR2 ANQGSEA. The ends lost 6 bases at V and 5 bases at J; junction bases unmatched: 7. CDR3 loop: CSVEGLAGGTGELFF. The CDR3 DNA reads as TGCAGCGTCGAGGGGCTAGCGGGAGGGACCGGGGAGCTGTTTTTT.

This clonotype occurred once. The chain recombines TRBV4-1 with TRBJ1-5; TRBD1 agrees at 10 bases. CDR1 is MGHRA and CDR2 is YSYEKL in the germline V gene. The trim removed 4 bases at V and 8 bases at J, leaving 8 bases unmatched. This CDR3 contains 15 residues. The CDR3 is CASSLLGQGKEPQHF. The CDR3 DNA sequence: TGCGCCAGCAGCCTTCTGGGACAGGGGAAGGAGCCCCAGCATTTT.

The V and J genes are TRBV12-3 or TRBV12-4 and TRBJ2-7; TRBD1 might be the D (5 bases). The CDR3 is made up of 12 amino acids. The germline V and J ends were trimmed by 5 bases and 4 bases, with 9 bases remaining between them. The CDR3 is CASSAQEYEQYF. CDR3 nucleotide sequence: TGTGCCAGCAGTGCACAGGAATACGAGCAGTACTTC.

This clonotype was seen only once. The rearrangement uses TRBV19 and TRBJ1-1; the D gene is possibly TRBD1 (5 bases). There are 17 residues in the CDR3. Germline V gene sequence: CDR1 LNHDA, CDR2 SQIVND (reference sequence). V lost 4 bases and J lost 1, with 19 bases in between. In DNA form, the CDR3 reads TGTGCCAGTAGTAACCTACAGACAGACCTCTCGAACACTGAAGCTTTCTTT. Amino acids: CASSNLQTDLSNTEAFF.

This clonotype was counted between two and nine times. V gene TRBV12-3 or TRBV12-4 combines with J gene TRBJ1-1; D is possibly TRBD1 (5 bases). This CDR3 comprises 15 residues. V lost 6 bases, J lost 0 bases, and 14 bases lay in between. The CDR3 region has the DNA TGTGCCAGCAGCCTAAGACAGATCCTGAACACTGAAGCTTTCTTT. Amino acid sequence: CASSLRQILNTEAFF.

V is TRBV5-1 and J is TRBJ1-2, with D maybe TRBD1 (5 bases). V lost 1 base and J lost 6, with 25 bases in between. The CDR3 covers 18 residues. CDR1 and CDR2 (germline): SGHRS, YFSETQ. CDR3 region: CASSLTDSNGPFPDGYTF. The CDR3 region has the DNA TGCGCCAGCAGCTTGACCGACAGTAACGGGCCTTTCCCCGATGGCTACACCTTC.

The gene calls are TRBV6-1 and TRBJ1-1, with D possibly TRBD1 on 6 matching bases. V was cut by 4 bases and J by 7 bases, with 13 bases left in between. Germline CDR1 and CDR2: MNHNS and SASEGT. The CDR3 extends over 13 amino acids. This CDR3 reads CASSVGTRNEAFF. CDR3 bases: TGTGCCAGCAGTGTTGGGACAAGGAATGAAGCTTTCTTT.